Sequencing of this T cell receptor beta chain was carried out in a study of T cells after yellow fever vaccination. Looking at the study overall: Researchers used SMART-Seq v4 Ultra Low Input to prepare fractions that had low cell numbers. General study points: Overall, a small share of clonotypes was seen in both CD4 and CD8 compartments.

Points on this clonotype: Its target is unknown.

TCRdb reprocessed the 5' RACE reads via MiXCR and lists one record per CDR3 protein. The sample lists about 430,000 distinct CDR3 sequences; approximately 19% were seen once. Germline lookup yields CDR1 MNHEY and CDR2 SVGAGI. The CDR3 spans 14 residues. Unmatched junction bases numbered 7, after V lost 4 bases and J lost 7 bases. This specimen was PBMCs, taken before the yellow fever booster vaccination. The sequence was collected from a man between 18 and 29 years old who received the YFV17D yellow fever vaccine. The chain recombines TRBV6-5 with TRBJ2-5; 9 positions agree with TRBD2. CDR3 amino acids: CASSSLSGGWTQYF. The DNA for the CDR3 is TGTGCCAGCAGTTCCCTTAGCGGGGGATGGACCCAGTACTTC.